The rows below give T cell receptor beta chains drawn from one sample of a study of radiation and T cells in renal cell carcinoma. Libraries were prepared by immunoSEQ multiplex PCR; TCRdb keeps only in-frame clonotypes and omits some of them. This sample yields more than 95,000 clones, of which about four fifths are seen a single time; under 6.5% belongs to the top ten. The sequencing used blood, collected from a patient whose treatment included radiotherapy and nephrectomy. These TCRs come from a man aged 45-65 years with renal cell carcinoma. Both conserved end residues are part of each CDR3. A D gene is named only where the DNA matches it firmly.

d_call j_call cdr3_length v_call cdr3_aa
. TRBJ1-3 19 TRBV7-8 CASSLGRRKDRSSGNTIYF
TRBD1 TRBJ1-1 13 TRBV25-1 CASSRQGDTEAFF
. TRBJ2-2 13 TRBV6-5 CASSYYRAGELFF
TRBD2 TRBJ2-3 14 TRBV7-9 CASRPTSGGHTQYF
. TRBJ2-3 12 TRBV18 CASSLGTDTQYF
. TRBJ1-1 13 TRBV6-5 CASSFGGNTEAFF
TRBD2 TRBJ2-3 16 TRBV7-2 CASSSLAGGGTDTQYF
. TRBJ1-2 14 TRBV10-3 CAISDSVGGSGYTF
. TRBJ2-7 11 TRBV7-9 CASSPRYEQYF
. TRBJ1-3 10 TRBV19 CASTRNTIYF
TRBD1 TRBJ2-5 15 TRBV6-1 CASRTSGTAQETQYF
TRBD1 TRBJ2-7 12 TRBV27 CASSPRGFEQYF
. TRBJ2-3 13 TRBV13 CASSPVTKDTQYF
. TRBJ1-1 15 TRBV7-8 CASSLDQGWNTEAFF
. TRBJ1-2 13 TRBV6-5 CASSYSGSGGYTF
TRBD1 TRBJ1-4 16 TRBV5-7 CASSLQGLATNEKLFF
. TRBJ2-3 15 TRBV6-5 CASRGVGTAPDTQYF
TRBD1 TRBJ2-6 16 TRBV10-3 CAISGTGGIGANVLTF
. TRBJ1-2 13 TRBV25-1 CASSEGSQWGYTF
. TRBJ2-7 14 TRBV9 CASTTTGSSYEQYF
TRBD1 TRBJ2-7 15 TRBV29-1 CSVEAGRTGTDEQYF
TRBD1 TRBJ2-2 13 TRBV2 CATGTGNTGELFF
TRBD1 TRBJ1-2 14 TRBV27 CASSPGTGDDGYTF
TRBD2 TRBJ2-5 15 TRBV9 CASSVTGTSGETQYF
TRBD1 TRBJ2-7 15 TRBV4-1 CASSRRTGYLGEQYF
. TRBJ2-5 12 TRBV28 CASSLTSVTQYF
. TRBJ1-2 13 TRBV7-9 CASSLGPGEGYTF
. TRBJ2-3 14 TRBV10-1 CASSTGTFGDTQYF
. TRBJ2-7 12 TRBV13 CASSSSGYEQYF
TRBD1 TRBJ1-2 15 TRBV9 CASSVLGQGRYGYTF
. TRBJ1-1 16 TRBV18 CASSPLGGLRGDEAFF
. TRBJ2-7 14 TRBV5-6 CASSLKGGSDEQYF
TRBD2 TRBJ2-7 15 TRBV18 CASSPTSDLTYEQYF
TRBD1 TRBJ2-7 12 TRBV29-1 CSASDRGYEQYF
. TRBJ1-5 14 TRBV19 CASTIGVGNQPQHF
TRBD1 TRBJ1-1 15 TRBV5-1 CASSDQGQGGTEAFF
TRBD1 TRBJ1-2 15 TRBV5-5 CASSPGTGVYYGYTF
. TRBJ1-1 13 TRBV7-9 CASSLVYNTEAFF
. TRBJ2-5 13 TRBV7-9 CASSLVVQETQYF
. TRBJ2-1 16 TRBV6-5 CASSYRPAIAYNEQFF
TRBD2 TRBJ2-2 16 TRBV2 CASSVLREVRTGELFF
. TRBJ1-5 14 TRBV2 CASSEGTGWEPQHF
. TRBJ2-7 14 TRBV18 CASSRTASSYEQYF
. TRBJ1-5 15 TRBV9 CASSVGPGTDQPQHF
TRBD1 TRBJ2-7 15 TRBV5-1 CASSLEPGGYYEQYF
. TRBJ1-3 15 TRBV6-5 CASSYGPYSGNTIYF
. TRBJ1-1 11 TRBV29-1 CSVKGSGQAFF
TRBD1 TRBJ1-1 14 TRBV28 CASSSGTANTEAFF
. TRBJ2-2 15 TRBV7-3 CASSPSGDNTGELFF
TRBD1 TRBJ2-1 15 TRBV6-4 CASSAGQESYNEQFF
. TRBJ1-6 14 TRBV21-1 CASSKARDISPLHF
. TRBJ1-1 14 TRBV30 CAWSVGRLNTEAFF
TRBD1 TRBJ1-6 15 TRBV5-1 CASSSTGGENSPLHF
. TRBJ2-1 14 TRBV7-2 CASSPAMTYNEQFF
. TRBJ1-1 15 TRBV10-3 CAISEDGSLRAEAFF
. TRBJ2-3 15 TRBV19 CASKKGGATTDTQYF
. TRBJ2-3 13 TRBV7-7 CASSLAELDTQYF
TRBD1 TRBJ2-7 15 TRBV2 CASRVTGGGYYEQYF